This T cell receptor beta chain comes out of a study of blood T cell repertoires in COVID-19. Trimming at V came to 3 bases and at J to 4 bases, leaving 5 bases not matched to a gene. The germline V gene encodes CDR1 SGHAT and CDR2 FQNNGV. This CDR3 spans 15 amino acids. Per the authors' pipeline: Counts of nucleated cells, estimated from reference gene primer amplification, were obtained. Produced via immunoSEQ multiplex PCR; TCRdb's table is partial and in-frame only. The V and J calls and the clone size are those of that table, but D and trimming were determined from the DNA. This sample has around 68,000 clones, with 85% to 90% found just once.

The chain has TRBV11-2 and TRBJ1-3; TRBD1 agrees at 8 bases. Sequencing used peripheral blood. The origin of this receptor is a man older than 75 with acute or convalescent COVID-19. CDR3 residues: CASSLRTGLGNTIYF. CDR3 nucleotides: TGTGCCAGCAGCTTGCGGACAGGGCTGGGAAACACCATATATTTT.